This is a list of T cell receptor beta chains from one sample in a study of blood T cells in healthy people across ages. TCRdb called the 5' RACE reads again in MiXCR, with one record for every CDR3 protein. The sample includes around 900,000 distinct CDR3 sequences, less than 35% of them seen just once. Input material: blood. Receptors originate from a woman older than 75 in good health. Each CDR3 is given with its conserved first and last residue.

>TRBV11-2|TRBJ2-7
CASSLDRLAGTYEQYF
>TRBV2|TRBJ1-6
CASRTASPLHF
>TRBV30|TRBJ2-3
CAWSGGRVQTDTQYF
>TRBV5-1|TRBJ1-1
CASSLTGLNTEAFF
>TRBV5-1|TRBJ1-2
CASSLGTGGFDYGYTF
>TRBV6-2/TRBV6-3|TRBJ2-1
CASSGLPSSYNEQFF
>TRBV20-1|TRBJ2-6
CSVTRNRGSGANVLTF
>TRBV5-5|TRBJ2-3
CASSPRITQYF
>TRBV6-4|TRBJ2-3
CASSERMTDTQYF
>TRBV7-2|TRBJ2-5
CASSLQPGQGQETQYF
>TRBV5-1|TRBJ1-1
CASSLVTGSNTEAFF
>TRBV7-9|TRBJ2-7
CASSSKTGHYEQYF
>TRBV19|TRBJ2-7
CASSTVTLSSYEQYF
>TRBV28|TRBJ1-5
CASTIRESQPQHF
>TRBV19|TRBJ1-5
CASSMKEGGNQPQHF
>TRBV20-1|TRBJ2-1
CSAREDRRPYNEQFF
>TRBV28|TRBJ2-5
CASSHRQGRETQYF
>TRBV7-2|TRBJ1-4
CASSPIQGRVEKLFF
>TRBV28|TRBJ1-4
CASSFMGVEEKLFF
>TRBV7-2|TRBJ2-2
CASSLRQGPNTGELFF
>TRBV7-2|TRBJ2-1
CASSLAGPSRANEQFF
>TRBV12-3/TRBV12-4|TRBJ2-3
CASSSGGADMEYF
>TRBV27|TRBJ1-2
CASSLSAVGLYGYTF
>TRBV7-2|TRBJ2-1
CASMLGLQYNEQFF
>TRBV12-3/TRBV12-4|TRBJ2-1
CASRTGTFNEQFF
>TRBV15|TRBJ1-6
CATSMGYPYNSPLHF
>TRBV20-1|TRBJ2-3
CSAREWGRYPDTQYF
>TRBV12-3/TRBV12-4|TRBJ2-2
CASRPAGGYTGELFF
>TRBV6-2/TRBV6-3|TRBJ1-5
CASRSGQDFYQPQHF
>TRBV20-1|TRBJ2-7
CSAQGGARGEQYF
>TRBV6-2/TRBV6-3|TRBJ2-3
CASRYDQGRPDTQYF